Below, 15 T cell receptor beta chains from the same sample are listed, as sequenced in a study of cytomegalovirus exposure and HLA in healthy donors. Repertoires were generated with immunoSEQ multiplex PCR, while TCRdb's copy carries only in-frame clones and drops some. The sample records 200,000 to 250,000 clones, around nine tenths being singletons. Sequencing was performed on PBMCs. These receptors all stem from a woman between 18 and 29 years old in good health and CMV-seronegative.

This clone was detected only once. CDR3 residues: CAISESWRTGELFF. In DNA form, the CDR3 reads TGTGCCATCAGTGAGTCATGGAGGACCGGGGAGCTGTTTTTT. V and J are TRBV10-3 and TRBJ2-2, with D perhaps TRBD2 (5 bases). This CDR3 is built from 14 residues. The V end lost 0 bases, the J end lost 5 bases, and 7 bases lay between the germline ends. Germline CDR1 is ENHRY and CDR2 is SYGVKD.

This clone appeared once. The CDR3 nucleotides are TGTGCCTGGCAAGGGGGGGATGAGCAGTTCTTC. It yields the protein CAWQGGDEQFF. The chain uses TRBV30 and TRBJ2-1; maybe TRBD2 (7 bases). Germline values: CDR1 GTSNPN, CDR2 SVGIG (reference sequence). The CDR3 length is 11 residues. V dropped 5 bases and J dropped 8 bases, with 10 bases sitting between them.

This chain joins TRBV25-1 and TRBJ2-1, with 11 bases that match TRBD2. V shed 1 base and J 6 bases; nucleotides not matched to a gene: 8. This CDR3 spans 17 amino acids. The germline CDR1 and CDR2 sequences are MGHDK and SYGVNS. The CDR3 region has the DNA TGTGCCAGCAGTGAATCCCGGGCTAGCGGGAGGCTCAATGAGCAGTTCTTC. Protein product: CASSESRASGRLNEQFF.

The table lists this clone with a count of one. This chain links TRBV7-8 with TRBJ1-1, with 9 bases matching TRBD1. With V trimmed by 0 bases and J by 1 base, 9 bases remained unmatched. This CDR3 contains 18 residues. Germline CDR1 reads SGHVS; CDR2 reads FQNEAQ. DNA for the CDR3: TGTGCCAGCAGCTTAGCAGCGGACAGGGGACGCAAGAACACTGAAGCTTTCTTT. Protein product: CASSLAADRGRKNTEAFF.

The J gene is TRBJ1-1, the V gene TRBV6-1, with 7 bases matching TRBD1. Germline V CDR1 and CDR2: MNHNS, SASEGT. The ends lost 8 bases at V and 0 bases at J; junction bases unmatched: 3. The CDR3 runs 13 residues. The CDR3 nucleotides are TGTGCCAGCGGGGGACAGATGAACACTGAAGCTTTCTTT. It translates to CASGGQMNTEAFF.

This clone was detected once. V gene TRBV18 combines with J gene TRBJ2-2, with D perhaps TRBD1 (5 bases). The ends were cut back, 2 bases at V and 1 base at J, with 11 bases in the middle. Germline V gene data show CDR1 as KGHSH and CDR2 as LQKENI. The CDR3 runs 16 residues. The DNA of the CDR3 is TGTGCCAGCTCACCAGTAAGGACACAGAACACCGGGGAGCTGTTTTTT. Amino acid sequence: CASSPVRTQNTGELFF.

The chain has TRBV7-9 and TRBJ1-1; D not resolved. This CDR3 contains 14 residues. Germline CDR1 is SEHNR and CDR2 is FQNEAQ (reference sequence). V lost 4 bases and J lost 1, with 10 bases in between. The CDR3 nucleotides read TGTGCCAGCAGCTCGACATTGCCGAACACTGAAGCTTTCTTT. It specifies CASSSTLPNTEAFF.

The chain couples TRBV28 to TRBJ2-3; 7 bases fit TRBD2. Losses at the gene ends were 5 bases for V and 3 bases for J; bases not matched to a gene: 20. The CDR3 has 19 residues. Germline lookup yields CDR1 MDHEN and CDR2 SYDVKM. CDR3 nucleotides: TGTGCCAGCAGTGCCGCCGCGCCGGGACTACAACGAGGGACAGATACGCAGTATTTT. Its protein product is CASSAAAPGLQRGTDTQYF.

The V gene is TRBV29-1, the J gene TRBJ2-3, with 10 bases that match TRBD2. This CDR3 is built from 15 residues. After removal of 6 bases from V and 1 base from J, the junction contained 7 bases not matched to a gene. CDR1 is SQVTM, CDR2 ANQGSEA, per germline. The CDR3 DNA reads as TGCAGCGTGGAGCGGCTAGCGGGAGGCACAGATACGCAGTATTTT. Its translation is CSVERLAGGTDTQYF.

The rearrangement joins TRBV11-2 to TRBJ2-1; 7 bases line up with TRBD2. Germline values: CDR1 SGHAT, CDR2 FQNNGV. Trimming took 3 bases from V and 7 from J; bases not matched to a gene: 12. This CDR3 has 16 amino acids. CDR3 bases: TGTGCCAGCAGCTTTTTAGGGCGGGAGCTTCGGAATGAGCAGTTCTTC. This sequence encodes CASSFLGRELRNEQFF.

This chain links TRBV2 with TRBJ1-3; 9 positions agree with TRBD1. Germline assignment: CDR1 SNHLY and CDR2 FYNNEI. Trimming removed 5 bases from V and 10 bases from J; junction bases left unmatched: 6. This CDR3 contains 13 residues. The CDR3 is CASSWTGEETIYF. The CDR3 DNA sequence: TGTGCCAGCAGTTGGACAGGGGAAGAAACCATATATTTT.

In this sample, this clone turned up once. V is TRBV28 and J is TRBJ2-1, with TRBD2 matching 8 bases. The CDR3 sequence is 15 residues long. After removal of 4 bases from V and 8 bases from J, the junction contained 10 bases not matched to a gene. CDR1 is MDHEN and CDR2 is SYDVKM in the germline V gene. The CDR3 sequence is CASSSGGTLRHEQFF. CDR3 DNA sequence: TGTGCCAGCAGTTCGGGGGGGACGCTCCGCCATGAGCAGTTCTTC.

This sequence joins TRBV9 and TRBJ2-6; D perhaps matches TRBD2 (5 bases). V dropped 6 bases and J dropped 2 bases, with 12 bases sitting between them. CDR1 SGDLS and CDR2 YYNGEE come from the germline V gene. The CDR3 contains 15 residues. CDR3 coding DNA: TGTGCCAGCAACGAGGACGGGGCTGGGGCCAACGTCCTGACTTTC. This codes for CASNEDGAGANVLTF.

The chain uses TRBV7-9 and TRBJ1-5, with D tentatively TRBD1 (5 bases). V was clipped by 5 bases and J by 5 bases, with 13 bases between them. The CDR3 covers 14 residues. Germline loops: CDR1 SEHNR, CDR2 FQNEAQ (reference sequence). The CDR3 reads CASSPWGEDQPQHF. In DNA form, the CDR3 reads TGTGCCAGCAGCCCCTGGGGGGAGGATCAGCCCCAGCATTTT. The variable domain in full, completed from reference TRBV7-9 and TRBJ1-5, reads DTGVSQNPRHKITKRGQNVTFRCDPISEHNRLYWYRQTLGQGPEFLTYFQNEAQLEKSRLLSDRFSAERPKGSFSTLEIQRTEQGDSAMYLCASSPWGEDQPQHFGDGTRLSIL.

CDR3 DNA sequence: TGTGCCAGCTCACCTCCAGGGAGGGGTGTATCCAATGAGCAGTTCTTC. Translating it yields CASSPPGRGVSNEQFF. V usage is TRBV18 and J usage is TRBJ2-1; TRBD2 matches 7 bases. Germline CDR1 is KGHSH and CDR2 is LQKENI. Trimming cost V 3 bases and J 6 bases; bases outside gene matches: 11. The CDR3 has 16 amino acids.